Presented here are 15 T cell receptor beta chains from one specimen sequenced in a study of T cells in Graves' hyperthyroidism and ophthalmopathy. Amplified regions were TCR beta CDR3 sequences from RNA transcripts. Carried out on the TCR CDR3, a first-round RT-PCR used the HTBI primer set. TCRdb reanalysed the multiplex PCR reads using MiXCR and keeps one entry per CDR3 protein. The sample carries under 300,000 distinct CDR3 sequences, about 14% recorded once. The source material was blood. Source of these receptors: a woman aged 25 to 39 with Graves' hyperthyroidism that later progressed to Graves' ophthalmopathy.

This clonotype turned up a few times. The chain couples TRBV29-1 to TRBJ2-3; 7 nucleotides agree with TRBD1. This CDR3 has 14 residues. Losses at the gene ends were 4 bases for V and 2 bases for J; bases not matched to a gene: 6. CDR1 is SQVTM and CDR2 is ANQGSEA in the germline V gene. The CDR3 spells CSVAEQGYTDTQYF. The CDR3 DNA sequence: TGCAGCGTTGCGGAACAGGGGTACACAGATACGCAGTATTTT.

This clonotype has a count of ten or more. V gene TRBV28 combines with J gene TRBJ2-4, with D possibly called TRBD1 or TRBD2 (5 bases each). V lost 3 bases and J lost 14, with 11 bases in between. The CDR3 runs to 11 residues. Germline CDR1 MDHEN, CDR2 SYDVKM. For the CDR3, the DNA is TGTGCCAGCAGTTTTGAGGGGCAGGAGTACTTC. Translation gives CASSFEGQEYF.

This clonotype occurred a few times. A much larger clone lies a single base off, so this may be a read error. This chain links TRBV7-9 with TRBJ1-4; 8 nucleotides match TRBD1. Germline assignment: CDR1 SEHNR and CDR2 FQNEAQ (reference sequence). The CDR3 totals 18 residues. The CDR3: CASSLIEAGTGDNGKLFF. In DNA, the CDR3 is TGTGCCAGCAGCTTGATAGAAGCCGGGACAGGTGATAATGGAAAACTGTTTTTT.

This clonotype was detected ten times or more. The CDR3 is CSARDTAGAYNEQFF. The CDR3 DNA reads as TGCAGTGCTAGAGATACGGCGGGGGCCTACAATGAGCAGTTCTTC. This chain links TRBV20-1 with TRBJ2-1, with 7 nucleotides matching TRBD2. This CDR3 region has 15 residues. The V gene end was trimmed by 0 bases and the J gene end by 2 bases; junction bases not matched to a gene: 4. CDR1 is DFQATT and CDR2 is SNEGSKA in the germline V gene (reference sequence).

This clonotype came up many times. The chain couples TRBV7-8 to TRBJ2-1, with 15 bases matching TRBD2. In germline, CDR1 is SGHVS, CDR2 FQNEAQ. CDR3 size: 21 residues. Losses at the gene ends were 2 bases for V and 9 bases for J; bases not matched to a gene: 20. CDR3 bases: TGTGCCAGCAGCTTACCTTGGACTAGCGGGAGGGACCCCCCAGCGTTTAGTGAGCAGTTCTTC. Translating gives CASSLPWTSGRDPPAFSEQFF.

This clonotype was seen many times. The rearrangement uses TRBV20-1 and TRBJ2-7, with 9 bases identical to TRBD1. Germline trimming cut 4 bases from V and 2 bases from J; bases unmatched to any gene: 6. The CDR3 totals 14 residues. The V gene's germline CDR1 is DFQATT and CDR2 SNEGSKA (reference sequence). In nucleotides, the CDR3 is TGCAGTGCTATTAACCGGGACAGGGCCTACGAGCAGTACTTC. Its translation is CSAINRDRAYEQYF.

This sequence joins TRBV4-3 and TRBJ2-2, with 9 bases fitting TRBD1. Unmatched junction bases numbered 6, after V lost 1 base and J lost 3 bases. The length of the CDR3 is 17 residues. Germline V gene sequence: CDR1 LGHNA, CDR2 YSLEER. CDR3 amino acids: CASSQAAGTGYTGELFF. The CDR3 region has the DNA TGCGCCAGCAGCCAAGCGGCCGGGACAGGGTACACCGGGGAGCTGTTTTTT.

This clonotype was counted only a few times. V gene TRBV19 combines with J gene TRBJ2-5; weak D call: TRBD2 (6 bases). Trimming shortened V by 2 bases and J by 5 bases, and 18 bases separated the two germline ends. The germline V gene encodes CDR1 LNHDA and CDR2 SQIVND (reference sequence). The CDR3 totals 16 residues. The CDR3 here is CASSIRWDWKAETQYF. CDR3 coding DNA: TGTGCCAGTAGTATACGGTGGGACTGGAAGGCTGAGACCCAGTACTTC.

This clonotype came up many times. The rearrangement joins TRBV20-1 to TRBJ2-7, with 7 bases matching TRBD1. The CDR3 spans 13 residues. Per the germline V gene, CDR1 is DFQATT and CDR2 is SNEGSKA (reference sequence). The V gene end was trimmed by 6 bases and the J gene end by 6 bases; junction bases not matched to a gene: 11. The CDR3 sequence: CSAPQDRLGEQYF. DNA for the CDR3: TGCAGTGCGCCCCAGGACAGGCTCGGCGAGCAGTACTTC.

This chain connects TRBV19 to TRBJ1-1; the D is unclear. This CDR3 comprises 15 residues. In germline, CDR1 is LNHDA, CDR2 SQIVND (reference sequence). Trimming pared 4 bases from V and 6 bases from J, leaving 18 bases between. The chain's CDR3 is CASSNPPVGIPEAFF. CDR3 in DNA: TGTGCCAGTAGTAATCCACCGGTTGGGATCCCTGAAGCTTTCTTT.

V is TRBV9 and J is TRBJ2-1; the D gene is possibly TRBD2 (5 bases). V lost 0 bases, J lost 9 bases, and 16 bases lay in between. Germline CDR1 is SGDLS and CDR2 is YYNGEE. This CDR3 contains 15 residues. The CDR3 protein is CASSVEGSEGLEQFF. The DNA for the CDR3 is TGTGCCAGCAGCGTAGAAGGATCGGAAGGACTTGAGCAGTTCTTC.

This clonotype was counted ten times or more. This chain links TRBV28 with TRBJ2-7; 8 bases align to TRBD2. The ends lost 4 bases at V and 0 bases at J; junction bases unmatched: 14. From germline, CDR1 is MDHEN and CDR2 SYDVKM. The CDR3 is 18 amino acids. The CDR3 loop is CASSSLIVAGTYSYEQYF. CDR3 in DNA: TGTGCCAGCAGTTCCCTGATAGTAGCGGGAACCTACTCCTACGAGCAGTACTTC.

This clonotype was recorded at least ten times. V gene TRBV18 combines with J gene TRBJ1-5; D is unclear. Looked up from germline, CDR1 is KGHSH and CDR2 is LQKENI. The CDR3 runs 14 residues. The ends were cut back, 2 bases at V and 7 bases at J, with 12 bases in the middle. The CDR3 spells CASSPRPWEQPQHF. For the CDR3, the DNA is TGTGCCAGCTCACCAAGGCCTTGGGAACAGCCCCAGCATTTT. Together with reference TRBV18 and TRBJ1-5, the CDR3 gives the full variable domain: NAGVMQNPRHLVRRRGQEARLRCSPMKGHSHVYWYRQLPEEGLKFMVYLQKENIIDESGMPKERFSAEFPKEGPSILRIQQVVRGDSAAYFCASSPRPWEQPQHFGDGTRLSIL.

This clonotype was seen a few times. V and J are TRBV9 and TRBJ1-1; TRBD1 agrees at 9 bases. This CDR3 contains 15 residues. After removal of 4 bases from V and 6 bases from J, the junction contained 10 bases not matched to a gene. Germline V gives CDR1 SGDLS, CDR2 YYNGEE. The CDR3 loop is CASSLPGQGRAEAFF. The CDR3 coding sequence is TGTGCCAGCAGCCTCCCCGGACAGGGGCGGGCTGAAGCTTTCTTT.

CDR3 bases: TGTGCCAGCAGCTCAGGACAGGGTTCGAACACTGAAGCTTTCTTT. It encodes CASSSGQGSNTEAFF. The chain links TRBV7-3 to TRBJ1-1; 8 nucleotides match TRBD1. The ends lost 4 bases at V and 1 base at J; junction bases unmatched: 5. The CDR3 covers 15 residues. CDR1 SGHTA and CDR2 FQGTGA come from the germline V gene.